This T cell receptor beta chain was profiled in a study of persistence of HIV-infected CD4 T cells. Overlapping HIV-1 Gag 15-mer peptides at about 1 ug per peptide per mL were used. Memory cells lacking CD40L and CD69 with high CD45RO were sorted. With regard to this clone: The antigen is undetermined.

The immunoSEQ assay was version 4, run in survey mode. Sequencing used immunoSEQ multiplex PCR; TCRdb keeps in-frame clones, though not all of them. This table has approximately 35,000 clones, 80% to 85% appearing once. The CDR3 runs 11 residues. V lost 6 bases and J 8 bases, leaving 13 bases between the germline ends. The germline V gene has CDR1 GTSNPN and CDR2 SVGIG (reference sequence). This clonotype was obtained from an adult with HIV. The donor label of this sample is uncertain. The sample here was cultured CD4+ T cells from PBMCs, taken from a patient who received antiretroviral therapy. V and J are TRBV30 and TRBJ1-1; possibly TRBD1 for D (6 bases). CDR3 coding DNA: TGTGCCTGTCACAGGGAGGGGGAAGCTTTCTTT. This sequence encodes CACHREGEAFF.